This TCR beta chain was captured in a study of blood T cell repertoires in COVID-19. Trimming shortened V by 1 base and J by 4 bases, and 13 bases separated the two germline ends. The V gene's germline CDR1 is SGHNT and CDR2 YENEEA. There are 16 residues in the CDR3. The table came from immunoSEQ multiplex PCR; TCRdb's copy has only in-frame clones and leaves some out. Of 25,000 to 35,000 clones listed, about 84% are singletons. The receptor's source is a woman older than 75 with acute or convalescent COVID-19. Sequencing was done on a sample of peripheral blood. The V call is TRBV11-3, the J call TRBJ2-2, with D maybe TRBD1 (6 bases). This CDR3 is CASSLVRGQGTGELFF. The DNA of the CDR3 is TGTGCCAGCAGCTTAGTCAGGGGCCAAGGCACCGGGGAGCTGTTTTTT.